This TCR beta chain was observed in a study of shared clonotypes between healthy human individuals. CD45RO-negative cells were positively selected for CCR7, leaving out terminally differentiated effector memory CD45RA+ cells. Each cell subset's genomic DNA was divided evenly among several immunoSEQ plates. The data were produced by immunoSEQ multiplex PCR, yet TCRdb's version contains in-frame clones alone and is incomplete. The sample yields hundreds of thousands of clones, 85% to 95% seen once. Study outcomes and limitations: Sharing across several donors was seen in roughly 5% of naive CD4 clonotypes. Sampling was confined to blood; repertoires within tissues likely differ. Naive subsets, compared against memory subsets, generally had larger estimated richness values.

A note on this clone: Its antigen is still unknown.

V lost 5 bases, J lost 0 bases, and 2 bases stayed unmatched. Per the germline V gene, CDR1 is SEHNR and CDR2 is FQNEAQ (reference sequence). The CDR3 spans 15 residues. The rearrangement joins TRBV7-9 to TRBJ1-5, with TRBD1 identical over 9 bases. Sequenced: naive CD8+ T cells sorted from blood. The TCR sequence derives from a man aged 25 to 40 in good health. CDR3 sequence (DNA): TGTGCCAGCAGCGGGACAGGGCATAGCAATCAGCCCCAGCATTTT. This translates into CASSGTGHSNQPQHF. The full variable domain, completed using reference TRBV7-9 and TRBJ1-5, is DTGVSQNPRHKITKRGQNVTFRCDPISEHNRLYWYRQTLGQGPEFLTYFQNEAQLEKSRLLSDRFSAERPKGSFSTLEIQRTEQGDSAMYLCASSGTGHSNQPQHFGDGTRLSIL.